The present entry profiles one T cell receptor (beta chain) with its context. Antigen unknown. The data were obtained in a study of blood T cells in healthy people across ages. Overall study findings and caveats: Older age coincided with a roughly linear decline in TCR beta diversity per million T cells.

This CDR3 has 15 amino acids. CDR1 is DFQATT, CDR2 SNEGSKA, per germline (reference sequence). Trimming removed 0 bases at V and 5 bases at J, with 14 bases between. PCR was performed a second time for about 6 to 11 cycles using a sample-barcoded 5' primer and a J-beta primer mix. From the 5' RACE reads, TCRdb called clonotypes with MiXCR, one entry per CDR3 protein. The top ten hold 13% of the sample, which has hundreds of thousands of distinct CDR3 sequences, over 40% seen once. The chain carries TRBV20-1 and TRBJ2-1; perhaps D is TRBD1 or TRBD2 (5 bases each). This TCR derives from a woman of 80 years or more in good health. The sample taken for sequencing was blood. CDR3 coding DNA: TGCAGTGCTAGAGATTGGGGACGCCAACACAATGAGCAGTTCTTC. Its translation: CSARDWGRQHNEQFF.